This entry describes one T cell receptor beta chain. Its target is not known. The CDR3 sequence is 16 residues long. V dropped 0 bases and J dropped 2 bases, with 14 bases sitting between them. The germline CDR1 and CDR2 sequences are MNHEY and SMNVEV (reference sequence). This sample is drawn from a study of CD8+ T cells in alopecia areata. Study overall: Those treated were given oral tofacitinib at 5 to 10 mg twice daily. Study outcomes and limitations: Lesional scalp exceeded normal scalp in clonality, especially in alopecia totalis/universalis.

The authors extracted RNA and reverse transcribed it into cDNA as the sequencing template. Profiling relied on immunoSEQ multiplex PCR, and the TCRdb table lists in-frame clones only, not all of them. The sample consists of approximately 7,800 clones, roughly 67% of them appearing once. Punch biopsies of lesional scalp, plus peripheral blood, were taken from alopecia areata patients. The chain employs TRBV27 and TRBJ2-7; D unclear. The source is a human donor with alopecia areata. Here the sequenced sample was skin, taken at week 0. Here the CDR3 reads CASSLSHRKRAYEQYF. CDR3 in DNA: TGTGCCAGCAGTTTATCGCACCGCAAGCGAGCCTACGAGCAGTACTTC.